These 8 T cell receptor beta chains were sequenced from one sample in a study of response to subunit inactivated influenza vaccine. TCRdb called the RT-PCR reads again in MiXCR, with one record for every CDR3 protein. The repertoire consists of over 450,000 distinct CDR3 sequences, with approximately 13% occurring once and the leading ten covering less than 15%. Sample: PBMCs from blood, taken more than 35 days after vaccination. The source of these receptors is a man aged 45-65 years who received an inactivated influenza vaccine.

Worth noting for this clonotype: At one of its ends the junction is not consistent with the germline gene, which may arise from a read error. The chain is built from TRBV20-1 and TRBJ1-1; weak D call: TRBD1 (5 bases). The germline V gene encodes CDR1 DFQATT and CDR2 SNEGSKA (reference sequence). There are 16 residues in the CDR3. CDR3 in amino acids: CCARMDIYTPNTEAFF. CDR3 in DNA: TGCTGTGCTAGAATGGACATTTATACTCCGAACACTGAAGCTTTCTTT.

The J gene is TRBJ2-3, the V gene TRBV24-1; possibly TRBD1 for D (5 bases). V gave up 5 bases and J gave up 0 bases, with 11 bases separating them. The CDR3 is 15 residues long. CDR1 is KGHDR and CDR2 is SFDVKD in the germline V gene. CDR3 in amino acids: CATSVLTASTDTQYF. Here the CDR3 DNA reads TGTGCCACCAGTGTTCTGACAGCCAGCACAGATACGCAGTATTTT.

Only a few counts were recorded for this clonotype. The V and J genes are TRBV12-3 or TRBV12-4 and TRBJ1-5, with D unresolved. The germline V and J ends were trimmed by 7 bases and 4 bases, with 17 bases remaining between them. This CDR3 contains 15 residues. CDR3 amino acids: CASTLWLRGNQPQHF. The DNA of the CDR3 is TGTGCCAGCACCCTGTGGCTCAGAGGGAATCAGCCCCAGCATTTT.

This rearrangement joins TRBV6-1 to TRBJ1-1; D is possibly TRBD1 (5 bases). The CDR3 covers 13 residues. Germline loops: CDR1 MNHNS, CDR2 SASEGT. Trimming removed 5 bases from V and 3 bases from J, with 10 bases in between. CDR3 sequence reads: CASSKGTYTEAFF. The CDR3 DNA reads as TGTGCCAGCAGTAAAGGGACTTACACTGAAGCTTTCTTT.

The chain's CDR3 is CASSKGALGAGGAKNIQYF. The CDR3 DNA follows: TGTGCCAGCAGCAAAGGGGCTTTGGGAGCGGGAGGGGCCAAAAACATTCAGTACTTC. The chain recombines TRBV21-1 with TRBJ2-4; the tabulated D call, TRBD2, remains unverified against the DNA. TRBV21-1 is listed as a pseudogene. The CDR3 has 19 residues.

The rearrangement uses TRBV24-1 and TRBJ2-1; D is unresolved. Germline CDR1 and CDR2: KGHDR and SFDVKD. CDR3 length equals 14 residues. Trimming cost V 3 bases and J 9 bases, with 14 bases left between them. CDR3 DNA: TGTGCCACCAGTGATCGGACCCTCGCCCTTGAGCAGTTCTTC. It is translated as CATSDRTLALEQFF.

The chain joins TRBV3-1 to TRBJ1-1, with a weak D call TRBD1 (5 bases). From germline, CDR1 is LGHDT and CDR2 YNNKEL (reference sequence). The CDR3 loop spans 13 amino acids. The ends were cut back, 1 base at V and 5 bases at J, with 8 bases in the middle. In DNA form, the CDR3 reads TGTGCCAGCAGCCAAGCTCAGGGTACTGAAGCTTTCTTT. It yields the protein CASSQAQGTEAFF. The variable domain in full, completed from reference TRBV3-1 and TRBJ1-1, reads DTAVSQTPKYLVTQMGNDKSIKCEQNLGHDTMYWYKQDSKKFLKIMFSYNNKELIINETVPNRFSPKSPDKAHLNLHINSLELGDSAVYFCASSQAQGTEAFFGQGTRLTVV.

This clonotype was found a few times. V and J are TRBV7-9 and TRBJ1-6; perhaps TRBD1 as D (5 bases). Germline V lookup: CDR1 SEHNR, CDR2 FQNEAQ (reference sequence). This CDR3 is built from 15 residues. The V and J ends lost 2 bases and 8 bases respectively, with 13 bases between them. CDR3: CASSLPGPGDSPLHF. In nucleotides, the CDR3 is TGTGCCAGCAGCTTACCGGGACCGGGGGATTCACCCCTCCACTTT. The full variable domain, its missing parts supplied by reference TRBV7-9 and TRBJ1-6, is DTGVSQNPRHKITKRGQNVTFRCDPISEHNRLYWYRQTLGQGPEFLTYFQNEAQLEKSRLLSDRFSAERPKGSFSTLEIQRTEQGDSAMYLCASSLPGPGDSPLHFGNGTRLTVT.